These 8 T cell receptor beta chains came from one sample sequenced in a study of blood T cell repertoires in COVID-19. Produced via immunoSEQ multiplex PCR; TCRdb's table is partial and in-frame only. Of about 110,000 clones in the sample, 76% are singletons; the top ten hold about 3.7%. The sequencing sample was made of peripheral blood. The receptors stem from a woman older than 75 with acute or convalescent COVID-19.

The sample holds a few counts of this clone. The chain combines TRBV7-9 with TRBJ2-5; 10 bases are shared with TRBD2. After removal of 6 bases from V and 2 bases from J, the junction contained 9 bases not matched to a gene. This CDR3 spans 16 amino acids. Germline CDR1 SEHNR, CDR2 FQNEAQ (reference sequence). The CDR3 DNA reads TGTGCCAGCAGTCATTCTGGAGCGGGGGGGCAAGAGACCCAGTACTTC. Residues: CASSHSGAGGQETQYF.

The chain couples TRBV30 to TRBJ2-3, with D perhaps matching TRBD1 (6 bases). The ends were cut back, 3 bases at V and 0 bases at J, with 10 bases in the middle. Germline lookup yields CDR1 GTSNPN and CDR2 SVGIG (reference sequence). This CDR3 region has 14 residues. The CDR3 DNA sequence: TGTGCCTGGAGCCAGGGGATTAGCACAGATACGCAGTATTTT. Residues: CAWSQGISTDTQYF.

For the CDR3, the DNA is TGTGCCAGCTCACTTTGGACTAGCGCAGATACGCAGTATTTT. Protein: CASSLWTSADTQYF. V gene TRBV18 combines with J gene TRBJ2-3, with 9 bases lining up with TRBD2. Per the germline V gene, CDR1 is KGHSH and CDR2 is LQKENI. V lost 4 bases, J lost 4 bases, and 3 bases stayed unmatched. This CDR3 spans 14 amino acids.

V and J are TRBV19 and TRBJ1-2; the D is unclear. Trimming removed 8 bases from V and 0 bases from J, with 10 bases in between. This CDR3 comprises 13 residues. The germline V gene encodes CDR1 LNHDA and CDR2 SQIVND (reference sequence). The CDR3 DNA is TGTGCCAGTCGACGACGGGCTAACTATGGCTACACCTTC. Encoded protein: CASRRRANYGYTF.

J is TRBJ1-6 and V is TRBV5-6; 7 nucleotides agree with TRBD1. V lost 4 bases to trimming and J lost 5 bases; unmatched junction nucleotides: 9. In germline, CDR1 is SGHDT, CDR2 YYEEEE. The CDR3 loop spans 16 amino acids. The DNA of the CDR3 is TGTGCCAGCAGCCAGGAACAGGGGCGGAATAATTCACCCCTCCACTTT. It translates to CASSQEQGRNNSPLHF. Together with reference TRBV5-6 and TRBJ1-6, the CDR3 gives the full variable domain: DAGVTQSPTHLIKTRGQQVTLRCSPKSGHDTVSWYQQALGQGPQFIFQYYEEEERQRGNFPDRFSGHQFPNYSSELNVNALLLGDSALYLCASSQEQGRNNSPLHFGNGTRLTVT.

The chain recombines TRBV4-2 with TRBJ1-4; D gene ambiguous. Germline CDR1 reads LGHNA; CDR2 reads YNFKEQ. Trimming left V 0 bases short and J 3 bases short, with 8 bases between. The CDR3 loop spans 15 amino acids. The CDR3 coding sequence is TGTGCCAGCAGCCAAGACAGTATTGCTAATGAAAAACTGTTTTTT. It translates to CASSQDSIANEKLFF.

The V call is TRBV30, the J call TRBJ2-6, with TRBD1 as a possible D gene (5 bases). The CDR3 contains 18 residues. Germline CDR1 and CDR2: GTSNPN and SVGIG (reference sequence). The germline V and J ends were trimmed by 1 base and 1 base, with 17 bases remaining between them. The CDR3 sequence: CAWSEGLTDSSGANVLTF. The CDR3 DNA sequence: TGTGCCTGGAGTGAAGGCTTGACAGATTCATCTGGGGCCAACGTCCTGACTTTC.

This clone was detected only a few times. This chain links TRBV29-1 with TRBJ1-3; 10 bases match TRBD1. The V segment lost 7 bases and the J segment 9 bases; nucleotides outside the gene matches: 12. This CDR3 comprises 14 residues. Germline V gene data show CDR1 as SQVTM and CDR2 as ANQGSEA. The CDR3 region is CSAEGTGAPGTIYF. In DNA, the CDR3 is TGCAGCGCCGAGGGGACAGGGGCGCCTGGCACCATATATTTT.